One and the same sample provided the 18 T cell receptor beta chains below, sequenced in a study of cytomegalovirus exposure and HLA in healthy donors. PCR primers comprised 60 Vbeta and 13 Jbeta primers. The table came from immunoSEQ multiplex PCR; TCRdb's copy has only in-frame clones and leaves some out. The sample carries approximately 90,000 clones, about 7.6% recorded once. Sequencing was done on a sample of PBMCs. All receptors come from a man between 45 and 60 years old in good health and CMV-seronegative.

The sample holds a few counts of this clone. V gene TRBV10-3 combines with J gene TRBJ2-2; perhaps TRBD2 as D (7 bases). This CDR3 spans 16 amino acids. Trimming removed 3 bases at V and 1 base at J, with 12 bases between. Germline V lookup: CDR1 ENHRY, CDR2 SYGVKD. The CDR3: CAISEYGGRNTGELFF. CDR3 bases: TGTGCCATCAGTGAATACGGGGGGCGGAACACCGGGGAGCTGTTTTTT.

In DNA, the CDR3 is TGTGCCTGGAGTCGAGGGGGACTAGGGAACTACGAGCAGTACTTC. Protein sequence: CAWSRGGLGNYEQYF. V gene TRBV30 combines with J gene TRBJ2-7, with 8 nucleotides matching TRBD2. V gave up 2 bases and J gave up 3 bases; unmatched junction bases: 9. The CDR3 sequence is 15 residues long. From germline, CDR1 is GTSNPN and CDR2 SVGIG (reference sequence). The full variable domain, in which reference TRBV30 and TRBJ2-7 provide the parts outside the CDR3, is SQTIHQWPATLVQPVGSPLSLECTVEGTSNPNLYWYRQAAGRGLQLLFYSVGIGQISSEVPQNLSASRPQDRQFILSSKKLLLSDSGFYLCAWSRGGLGNYEQYFGPGTRLTVT.

This clone appeared a few times. This chain links TRBV7-9 with TRBJ2-3; no firm D call. The germline V gene encodes CDR1 SEHNR and CDR2 FQNEAQ (reference sequence). This CDR3 spans 12 amino acids. The V gene lost 5 bases and the J gene lost 3 bases, with 6 bases spanning the gap. The CDR3 region has the DNA TGTGCCAGCAGCCCTGAGACAGATACGCAGTATTTT. Residues: CASSPETDTQYF. The entire variable domain, with the rest obtained from reference TRBV7-9 and TRBJ2-3, is as follows: DTGVSQNPRHKITKRGQNVTFRCDPISEHNRLYWYRQTLGQGPEFLTYFQNEAQLEKSRLLSDRFSAERPKGSFSTLEIQRTEQGDSAMYLCASSPETDTQYFGPGTRLTVL.

This clone has only a few counts. The chain carries TRBV28 and TRBJ1-1; perhaps TRBD1 as D (6 bases). The CDR3 extends over 14 amino acids. Germline V gives CDR1 MDHEN, CDR2 SYDVKM. With 5 bases removed from V and 0 bases from J, the gap between germline ends came to 10 bases. This chain's CDR3 is CASSTGTLNTEAFF. The CDR3 DNA reads TGTGCCAGCAGTACAGGGACCTTGAACACTGAAGCTTTCTTT.

This clone has only a few counts. The chain combines TRBV5-4 with TRBJ1-4; TRBD1 is a possible D gene (5 bases). CDR1 is SGHNT and CDR2 is YYREEE in the germline V gene (reference sequence). The CDR3 totals 13 residues. Trimming pared 3 bases from V and 6 bases from J, leaving 9 bases between. CDR3 protein: CASSWGGDEKLFF. CDR3 bases: TGTGCCAGCAGCTGGGGAGGGGATGAAAAACTGTTTTTT.

V is TRBV29-1 and J is TRBJ2-7; weak D call: TRBD1 (5 bases). The V end was cut by 5 bases, the J end by 4 bases, with 9 bases between. There are 11 residues in the CDR3. CDR1 SQVTM and CDR2 ANQGSEA come from the germline V gene. CDR3 DNA sequence: TGCAGCGTTAGTCAGGGATACGAGCAGTACTTC. This translates into CSVSQGYEQYF.

The chain uses TRBV7-2 and TRBJ2-7; D possibly corresponds to TRBD2 (5 bases). Germline CDR1 is SGHTA and CDR2 is FQGNSA. The CDR3 extends over 15 amino acids. Trimming removed 3 bases at V and 5 bases at J, with 17 bases between. The CDR3 spells CASSFQEEAPHEQYF. The CDR3 DNA is TGTGCCAGCAGCTTTCAGGAGGAGGCGCCCCACGAGCAGTACTTC.

The sample holds a few counts of this clone. J is TRBJ2-3 and V is TRBV7-2; no clear D. Germline CDR1 SGHTA, CDR2 FQGNSA. Trimming pared 0 bases from V and 1 base from J, leaving 11 bases between. This CDR3 contains 16 residues. For the CDR3, the DNA is TGTGCCAGCAGCTTAGCATCTACCCTCCGCACAGATACGCAGTATTTT. It translates to CASSLASTLRTDTQYF.

This clone appeared a few times. This chain links TRBV7-6 with TRBJ2-1; D possibly corresponds to TRBD1 (6 bases). This CDR3 comprises 14 residues. Trimming removed 2 bases from V and 6 bases from J, with 11 bases in between. The V gene's germline CDR1 is SGHVS and CDR2 FNYEAQ. CDR3 in DNA: TGTGCCAGCAGCTTAAAGCCGGACAGCAATGAGCAGTTCTTC. Translated: CASSLKPDSNEQFF. The full variable domain, its missing parts supplied by reference TRBV7-6 and TRBJ2-1, is GAGVSQSPRYKVTKRGQDVALRCDPISGHVSLYWYRQALGQGPEFLTYFNYEAQQDKSGLPNDRFSAERPEGSISTLTIQRTEQRDSAMYRCASSLKPDSNEQFFGPGTRLTVL.

The chain's CDR3 is CASSPPTRLAVSYEQYF. CDR3 nucleotides: TGTGCCAGCTCACCACCCACAAGACTAGCGGTCTCCTACGAGCAGTACTTC. V and J are TRBV18 and TRBJ2-7, with 9 bases that match TRBD2. In germline, CDR1 is KGHSH, CDR2 LQKENI. After removal of 0 bases from V and 0 bases from J, the junction contained 6 bases not matched to a gene. The CDR3 consists of 17 residues.

This clone has only a few counts. The rearrangement joins TRBV28 to TRBJ2-6; unclear D gene. There are 15 residues in the CDR3. The V gene's germline CDR1 is MDHEN and CDR2 SYDVKM. V shed 5 bases and J shed 1 base, with 9 bases lying between them. The CDR3: CASSELQSGANVLTF. The CDR3 nucleotides are TGTGCCAGCAGTGAACTCCAATCTGGGGCCAACGTCCTGACTTTC.

This clone has more than one count but fewer than ten. The gene calls are TRBV6-1 and TRBJ2-1; TRBD2 aligns across 12 bases. Per germline, CDR1 MNHNS and CDR2 SASEGT. This CDR3 region has 14 residues. After removal of 2 bases from V and 7 bases from J, the junction contained 0 bases not matched to a gene. Written as DNA, the CDR3 is TGTGCCAGCAGTGAACTAGCGGGGGGGAATGAGCAGTTCTTC. Translating it yields CASSELAGGNEQFF.

The rearrangement uses TRBV27 and TRBJ1-3, with 9 bases aligning to TRBD1. The junction had 1 base not matched to a gene; V was cut back by 4 bases and J by 0 bases. CDR1 MNHEY and CDR2 SMNVEV come from the germline V gene (reference sequence). The CDR3 runs 15 residues. CDR3 protein: CASSSTGGSGNTIYF. CDR3 DNA sequence: TGTGCCAGCAGTTCGACAGGGGGCTCTGGAAACACCATATATTTT.

V and J are TRBV4-2 and TRBJ2-3, with 9 nucleotides matching TRBD2. V was clipped by 0 bases and J by 8 bases; unmatched bases: 9. Germline CDR1 and CDR2: LGHNA and YNFKEQ. CDR3 size: 16 residues. CDR3 region: CASSQERASGAGTQYF. CDR3 nucleotides: TGTGCCAGCAGCCAAGAGCGGGCTAGCGGGGCAGGTACGCAGTATTTT.

This clone was seen a handful of times. The V and J genes are TRBV7-9 and TRBJ2-1; 10 nucleotides match TRBD2. V was pared by 4 bases and J by 7 bases, with 19 bases of the junction left unmatched. Germline CDR1 reads SEHNR; CDR2 reads FQNEAQ (reference sequence). CDR3 length equals 19 residues. The CDR3 loop is CASSSSSLAGDSFGNEQFF. CDR3 DNA sequence: TGTGCCAGCAGCTCCTCCTCCCTAGCGGGAGATTCATTTGGTAATGAGCAGTTCTTC.

V gene TRBV5-1 combines with J gene TRBJ2-3; D is possibly TRBD2 (5 bases). The CDR3 runs 15 residues. The germline V and J ends were trimmed by 0 bases and 5 bases, with 13 bases remaining between them. The germline V gene has CDR1 SGHRS and CDR2 YFSETQ. The CDR3 nucleotides are TGCGCCAGCAGCTTGGGAGGAGGTTATCGAGATACGCAGTATTTT. Amino acids: CASSLGGGYRDTQYF.

V is TRBV6-1 and J is TRBJ1-5; TRBD1 aligns across 7 bases. Germline assignment: CDR1 MNHNS and CDR2 SASEGT. CDR3 length equals 13 residues. J was trimmed by 4 bases and V by 7 bases; bases with no gene match: 4. CDR3 nucleotides: TGTGCCAGCAACCAGGACAGGAATCAGCCCCAGCATTTT. Translated: CASNQDRNQPQHF.

In regard to this clone: Other DNA sequences within the sample encode an identical CDR3. The chain uses TRBV7-9 and TRBJ2-7, with 8 bases that match TRBD1. V lost 5 bases and J lost 3; bases outside the gene matches: 3. This CDR3 spans 13 amino acids. Germline lookup yields CDR1 SEHNR and CDR2 FQNEAQ (reference sequence). DNA for the CDR3: TGTGCCAGCAGCCCGGGGACAGGCTACGAGCAGTACTTC. Its translation: CASSPGTGYEQYF. The full variable domain, completed using reference TRBV7-9 and TRBJ2-7, is DTGVSQNPRHKITKRGQNVTFRCDPISEHNRLYWYRQTLGQGPEFLTYFQNEAQLEKSRLLSDRFSAERPKGSFSTLEIQRTEQGDSAMYLCASSPGTGYEQYFGPGTRLTVT.